A single sample is the source of the 29 T cell receptor beta chains below, sequenced in a study of blood T cell repertoires in COVID-19. TCRdb's table, derived via immunoSEQ multiplex PCR, lists solely in-frame clones and lacks some. This repertoire shows 23,000 or so clones, 85% to 95% found once; its top ten account for about 7.3%. The sample comprised peripheral blood. Receptors were obtained from a human donor in a cohort sampled during active COVID-19.

This chain uses TRBV9 with TRBJ2-1, with 7 bases fitting TRBD2. Germline CDR1 is SGDLS and CDR2 is YYNGEE. J gave up 1 base and V 0 bases, and 1 base lay outside the gene matches. This CDR3 has 15 amino acids. CDR3 sequence reads: CASSVDGRSYNEQFF. The CDR3 bases are TGTGCCAGCAGCGTAGACGGGAGGTCCTACAATGAGCAGTTCTTC.

The chain combines TRBV3-1 (or the pseudogene TRBV3-2) with TRBJ2-1; D is uncertain. V shed 3 bases and J shed 0 bases, with 9 bases lying between them. CDR1 and CDR2 (germline): LGHDT, YNNKEL (reference sequence). The CDR3 consists of 15 residues. This chain's CDR3 is CASSQVGSSYNEQFF. For the CDR3, the DNA is TGTGCCAGCAGCCAGGTTGGCAGCTCCTACAATGAGCAGTTCTTC.

The rearrangement links TRBV9 to TRBJ2-7, with 10 bases identical to TRBD2. The germline gives CDR1 SGDLS, CDR2 YYNGEE. The CDR3 consists of 17 residues. After removal of 3 bases from V and 2 bases from J, the junction contained 11 bases not matched to a gene. The DNA for the CDR3 is TGTGCCAGCAGCGCGAGGGATGGACTAGCGGAAACCTACGAGCAGTACTTC. Encoded protein: CASSARDGLAETYEQYF.

There are a few counts of this clone. The rearrangement joins TRBV5-4 to TRBJ1-1; 8 nucleotides align to TRBD1. The CDR3 covers 14 residues. J lost 5 bases, V lost 3 bases, and 6 bases had no gene match. Per the germline V gene, CDR1 is SGHNT and CDR2 is YYREEE (reference sequence). The CDR3 is CASSSDRGRTEAFF. For the CDR3, the DNA is TGTGCCAGCAGCTCCGACAGGGGTAGAACTGAAGCTTTCTTT. Combining the CDR3 with reference TRBV5-4 and TRBJ1-1 gives the whole variable domain ETGVTQSPTHLIKTRGQQVTLRCSSQSGHNTVSWYQQALGQGPQFIFQYYREEENGRGNFPPRFSGLQFPNYSSELNVNALELDDSALYLCASSSDRGRTEAFFGQGTRLTVV.

The chain links TRBV7-7 to TRBJ2-6, with 8 bases aligning to TRBD1. The CDR3 extends over 18 amino acids. With V trimmed by 1 base and J by 4 bases, 9 bases remained unmatched. Germline V gene sequence: CDR1 SSHAT, CDR2 FNYEAQ (reference sequence). DNA for the CDR3: TGTGCCAGCAGCTTAGGGAGACAGGGGATCCCCGGGGCCAACGTCCTGACTTTC. It translates to CASSLGRQGIPGANVLTF.

The chain has TRBV9 and TRBJ1-2, with D hard to call. Germline V gene lookup returns CDR1 SGDLS and CDR2 YYNGEE. The CDR3 is 14 residues long. V was trimmed by 3 bases and J by 2 bases, leaving 11 bases between them. The CDR3 DNA reads as TGTGCCAGCAGCGAAGCGGCGGGGAACTATGGCTACACCTTC. Protein product: CASSEAAGNYGYTF.

The chain recombines TRBV11-2 with TRBJ2-7; D is undetermined. Per germline, CDR1 SGHAT and CDR2 FQNNGV. The germline V and J ends were trimmed by 0 bases and 7 bases, with 7 bases remaining between them. The CDR3 is 12 residues long. CDR3: CASSLDLREQYF. Here the CDR3 DNA reads TGTGCCAGCAGCTTAGACCTTAGAGAGCAGTACTTC. The variable domain in full, completed from reference TRBV11-2 and TRBJ2-7, reads EAGVAQSPRYKIIEKRQSVAFWCNPISGHATLYWYQQILGQGPKLLIQFQNNGVVDDSQLPKDRFSAERLKGVDSTLKIQPAKLEDSAVYLCASSLDLREQYFGPGTRLTVT.

The chain joins TRBV2 to TRBJ1-5; 8 bases agree with TRBD1. CDR3 length: 15 residues. CDR1 is SNHLY, CDR2 FYNNEI, per germline. V lost 6 bases, J lost 0 bases, and 4 bases stayed unmatched. As DNA, the CDR3 is TGTGCCAGCAGAGGACAGGGCCTTAGCAATCAGCCCCAGCATTTT. The encoded protein is CASRGQGLSNQPQHF.

The chain carries TRBV19 and TRBJ1-1, with a tentative D call TRBD1 (6 bases). Germline V gene lookup returns CDR1 LNHDA and CDR2 SQIVND (reference sequence). The length of the CDR3 is 15 residues. Trimming cost V 6 bases and J 3 bases, with 17 bases left between them. The CDR3 here is CASRSSLRGYTEAFF. The CDR3 DNA reads as TGTGCCAGTAGATCAAGCCTCAGGGGATACACTGAAGCTTTCTTT.

J is TRBJ2-6 and V is TRBV27; D unresolved. Trimming stripped 5 bases from V and 0 bases from J, with 8 bases between. The CDR3 is 15 residues long. Per the germline V gene, CDR1 is MNHEY and CDR2 is SMNVEV (reference sequence). CDR3 DNA sequence: TGTGCCAGCAGTCCGCAAGCCTCTGGGGCCAACGTCCTGACTTTC. Protein sequence: CASSPQASGANVLTF.

This rearrangement joins TRBV6-1 to TRBJ1-3; 9 bases are a match to TRBD1. Germline lookup yields CDR1 MNHNS and CDR2 SASEGT. The CDR3 covers 15 residues. The junction had 4 bases not matched to a gene; V was cut back by 3 bases and J by 4 bases. CDR3 bases: TGTGCCAGCAGTGACACAGGGGGCTCAGGAAACACCATATATTTT. Translating gives CASSDTGGSGNTIYF.

The V call is TRBV19, the J call TRBJ1-3; D gene uncertain. V was trimmed by 6 bases and J by 0 bases, leaving 6 bases between them. Germline V gives CDR1 LNHDA, CDR2 SQIVND (reference sequence). This CDR3 spans 13 amino acids. For the CDR3, the DNA is TGTGCCAGTAGCGAGTCCTCTGGAAACACCATATATTTT. This translates into CASSESSGNTIYF.

The chain links TRBV7-2 to TRBJ1-5, with TRBD1 as a possible D gene (6 bases). Trimming pared 4 bases from V and 9 bases from J, leaving 19 bases between. This CDR3 spans 15 amino acids. Germline V gene sequence: CDR1 SGHTA, CDR2 FQGNSA. CDR3 loop: CASSSTSQGLRPQHF. The CDR3 DNA sequence: TGTGCCAGCAGCTCGACCTCACAGGGTCTAAGGCCCCAGCATTTT.

This clone appeared a single time. The chain is built from TRBV3-1 (or the pseudogene TRBV3-2) and TRBJ2-1, with no clear D. Between the trimmed V and J ends, which lost 4 bases and 5 bases, there was a span of 3 bases. Germline V gene sequence: CDR1 LGHDT, CDR2 YNNKEL (reference sequence). The CDR3 is 11 amino acids. DNA of the CDR3: TGTGCCAGCAGCCCTCACAATGAGCAGTTCTTC. Translation gives CASSPHNEQFF.

The chain couples TRBV27 to TRBJ2-1, with D perhaps TRBD2 (5 bases). CDR3 size: 14 residues. Trimming removed 0 bases from V and 9 bases from J, with 12 bases in between. Germline CDR1 MNHEY, CDR2 SMNVEV (reference sequence). CDR3 bases: TGTGCCAGCAGTTTATCGCCCGGGATCAGTGAGCAGTTCTTC. Translating it yields CASSLSPGISEQFF.

This chain uses TRBV10-3 with TRBJ2-1; 9 bases fit TRBD2. CDR1 is ENHRY, CDR2 SYGVKD, per germline. The ends lost 2 bases at V and 2 bases at J; junction bases unmatched: 1. The CDR3 sequence is 15 residues long. Here the CDR3 DNA reads TGTGCCATCAGTGAGGCGGGAGGGCCCTACAATGAGCAGTTCTTC. Translating it yields CAISEAGGPYNEQFF.

J is TRBJ2-6 and V is TRBV7-9; D is undetermined. The CDR3 runs to 15 residues. Germline CDR1 and CDR2: SEHNR and FQNEAQ (reference sequence). The germline V and J ends were trimmed by 4 bases and 0 bases, with 7 bases remaining between them. CDR3 DNA sequence: TGTGCCAGCAGCTCCCAGGTCTCTGGGGCCAACGTCCTGACTTTC. Translated, it gives CASSSQVSGANVLTF. Full variable domain (remainder filled in from reference TRBV7-9 and TRBJ2-6): DTGVSQNPRHKITKRGQNVTFRCDPISEHNRLYWYRQTLGQGPEFLTYFQNEAQLEKSRLLSDRFSAERPKGSFSTLEIQRTEQGDSAMYLCASSSQVSGANVLTFGAGSRLTVL.

In this sample, this clone turned up a few times. This rearrangement joins TRBV6-2 or TRBV6-3 to TRBJ2-7, with 9 nucleotides matching TRBD2. CDR3 length equals 18 residues. Germline V gene data show CDR1 as MNHEY and CDR2 as SVGEGT. Trimming cost V 0 bases and J 3 bases; bases outside gene matches: 12. This chain's CDR3 is CASSYSRLETSGFYEQYF. CDR3 DNA sequence: TGTGCCAGCAGTTACTCGAGGCTCGAGACTAGCGGTTTCTACGAGCAGTACTTC.

The V and J genes are TRBV2 and TRBJ1-2; D not resolved. Trimming took 2 bases from V and 4 from J, leaving 8 bases between them. Germline V gene lookup returns CDR1 SNHLY and CDR2 FYNNEI. There are 13 residues in the CDR3. In nucleotides, the CDR3 is TGTGCCAGCAGTGAATCGAACAGCTATGGCTACACCTTC. Protein: CASSESNSYGYTF.

This clone has a single count. This chain uses TRBV7-8 with TRBJ1-5; D may be TRBD1 (5 bases). This CDR3 is built from 14 residues. The germline V gene has CDR1 SGHVS and CDR2 FQNEAQ. V was trimmed by 1 base and J by 6 bases, leaving 10 bases between them. The DNA of the CDR3 is TGTGCCAGCAGCTTAGTACAGGCCAGTCAGCCCCAGCATTTT. It specifies CASSLVQASQPQHF.

The chain employs TRBV12-3 or TRBV12-4 and TRBJ2-1; D may be TRBD2 (5 bases). Trimming removed 4 bases from V and 7 bases from J, with 8 bases in between. The CDR3 contains 12 residues. Here the CDR3 DNA reads TGTGCCAGCAGTTGGAGCGGAAATGAGCAGTTCTTC. Encoded protein: CASSWSGNEQFF.

The chain links TRBV2 to TRBJ2-1; D possibly corresponds to TRBD1 (5 bases). The germline V and J ends were trimmed by 4 bases and 10 bases, with 14 bases remaining between them. This CDR3 is built from 13 residues. Looked up from germline, CDR1 is SNHLY and CDR2 is FYNNEI. The chain's CDR3 is CASSGGQYWEQFF. In nucleotides, the CDR3 is TGTGCCAGCAGTGGGGGCCAATATTGGGAGCAGTTCTTC. The whole variable domain, remainder taken from reference TRBV2 and TRBJ2-1, is EPEVTQTPSHQVTQMGQEVILRCVPISNHLYFYWYRQILGQKVEFLVSFYNNEISEKSEIFDDQFSVERPDGSNFTLKIRSTKLEDSAMYFCASSGGQYWEQFFGPGTRLTVL.

This chain joins TRBV5-8 and TRBJ2-1; 12 nucleotides agree with TRBD2. The CDR3 is 18 amino acids. With V trimmed by 2 bases and J by 8 bases, 14 bases remained unmatched. The germline V gene has CDR1 SGHTS and CDR2 YDEGEE. The CDR3 sequence is CASSLGVLAGGPRDEQFF. As DNA, the CDR3 is TGTGCCAGCAGCTTAGGGGTGCTAGCGGGAGGGCCAAGGGATGAGCAGTTCTTC.

The chain combines TRBV19 with TRBJ1-2; 8 bases fit TRBD1. Germline V gene lookup returns CDR1 LNHDA and CDR2 SQIVND (reference sequence). The CDR3 is 15 amino acids. The ends lost 3 bases at V and 4 bases at J; junction bases unmatched: 7. The CDR3, as DNA: TGTGCCAGTAGTATTGGACAGGGAAGGAGCTATGGCTACACCTTC. This codes for CASSIGQGRSYGYTF.

The CDR3 reads CASSQNDRGWNTEAFF. The CDR3, as DNA: TGCGCCAGCAGCCAAAACGACAGGGGATGGAACACTGAAGCTTTCTTT. The chain combines TRBV4-1 with TRBJ1-1, with 8 positions matching TRBD1. The germline V gene encodes CDR1 MGHRA and CDR2 YSYEKL. The length of the CDR3 is 16 residues. V shed 2 bases and J 1 base; nucleotides not matched to a gene: 6.

The rearrangement links TRBV30 to TRBJ1-1, with D possibly being TRBD1 (6 bases). Trimming left V 3 bases short and J 6 bases short, with 14 bases between. The CDR3 has 13 residues. CDR1 is GTSNPN and CDR2 is SVGIG in the germline V gene (reference sequence). The CDR3 DNA reads as TGTGCCTGGAGCCCCGCGGGGGCGGCTGAAGCTTTCTTT. Translating gives CAWSPAGAAEAFF.

This clone was found once. The chain uses TRBV20-1 and TRBJ1-1; TRBD1 might be the D (5 bases). There are 11 residues in the CDR3. In germline, CDR1 is DFQATT, CDR2 SNEGSKA (reference sequence). V was pared by 5 bases and J by 4 bases, with 8 bases between. The CDR3 DNA reads as TGCAGTGCTCAGGGTCCCACTGAAGCTTTCTTT. Its translation: CSAQGPTEAFF.

The J gene is TRBJ2-2, the V gene TRBV29-1; 10 bases match TRBD2. The CDR3 runs 14 residues. Germline V gene data show CDR1 as SQVTM and CDR2 as ANQGSEA. V lost 3 bases, J lost 4 bases, and 2 bases stayed unmatched. CDR3 DNA: TGCAGCGTTGACGCTAGCGGGAGCACCGGGGAGCTGTTTTTT. This sequence encodes CSVDASGSTGELFF.

The chain recombines TRBV7-9 with TRBJ1-4; unclear D gene. The CDR3 is 15 residues long. V lost 1 base, J lost 2 bases, and 8 bases lay in between. Germline-derived CDR1 and CDR2 are SEHNR and FQNEAQ (reference sequence). The CDR3 here is CASSLGTDTNEKLFF. CDR3 bases: TGTGCCAGCAGCTTAGGTACAGATACTAATGAAAAACTGTTTTTT. The full variable domain, its missing parts supplied by reference TRBV7-9 and TRBJ1-4, is DTGVSQNPRHKITKRGQNVTFRCDPISEHNRLYWYRQTLGQGPEFLTYFQNEAQLEKSRLLSDRFSAERPKGSFSTLEIQRTEQGDSAMYLCASSLGTDTNEKLFFGSGTQLSVL.